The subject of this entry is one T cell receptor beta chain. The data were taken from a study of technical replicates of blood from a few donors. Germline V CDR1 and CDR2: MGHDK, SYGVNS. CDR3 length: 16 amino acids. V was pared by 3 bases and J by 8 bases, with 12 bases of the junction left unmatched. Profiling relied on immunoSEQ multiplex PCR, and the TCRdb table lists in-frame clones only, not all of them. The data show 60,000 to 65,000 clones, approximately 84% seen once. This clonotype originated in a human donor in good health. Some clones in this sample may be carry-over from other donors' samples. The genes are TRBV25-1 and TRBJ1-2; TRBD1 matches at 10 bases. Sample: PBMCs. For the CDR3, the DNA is TGTGCCAGCAGTGACCCCTCCGGGACAGGGGAAGAAGGCTACACCTTC. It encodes CASSDPSGTGEEGYTF.